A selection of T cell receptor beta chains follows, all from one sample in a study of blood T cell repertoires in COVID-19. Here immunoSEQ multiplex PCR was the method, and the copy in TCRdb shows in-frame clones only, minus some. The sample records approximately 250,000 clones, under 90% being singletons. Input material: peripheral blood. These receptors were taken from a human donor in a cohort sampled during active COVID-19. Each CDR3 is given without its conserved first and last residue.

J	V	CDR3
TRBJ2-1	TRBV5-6	ASSTQAGPYNEQF
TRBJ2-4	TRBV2	ASSVRIAKNIQY
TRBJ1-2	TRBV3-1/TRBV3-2	ARPWLIPGQGGYGYT
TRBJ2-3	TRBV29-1	SVEWKGAPASLAGGSSTDTQY
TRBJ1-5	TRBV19	ASTIVGGVNQPQH
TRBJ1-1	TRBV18	ASSPGGQGISEAF
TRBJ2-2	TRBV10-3	AISSQTGELF
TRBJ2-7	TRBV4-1	ASSPVGGQGYYEQY
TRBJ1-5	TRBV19	ASSILAGWKDQPQH
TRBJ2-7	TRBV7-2	ASSLGTGGSYEQY
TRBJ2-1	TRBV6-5	ASSLDNEQF
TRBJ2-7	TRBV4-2	ASSQGSGGTEQY
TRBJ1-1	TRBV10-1	ASSESRHANTEAF
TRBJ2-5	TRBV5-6	ASSALGMETQY